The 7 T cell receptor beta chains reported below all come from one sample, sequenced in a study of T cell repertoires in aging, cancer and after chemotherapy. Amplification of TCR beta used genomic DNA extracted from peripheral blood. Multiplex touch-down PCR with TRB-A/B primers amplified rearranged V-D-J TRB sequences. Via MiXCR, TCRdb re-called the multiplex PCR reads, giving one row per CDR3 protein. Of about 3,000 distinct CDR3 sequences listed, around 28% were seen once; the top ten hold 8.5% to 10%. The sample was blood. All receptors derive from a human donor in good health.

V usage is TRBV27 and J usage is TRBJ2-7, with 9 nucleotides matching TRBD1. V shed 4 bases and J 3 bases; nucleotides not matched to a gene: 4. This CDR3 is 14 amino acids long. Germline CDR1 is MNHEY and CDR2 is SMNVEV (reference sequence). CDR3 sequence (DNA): TGTGCCAGCAGTTATCCGACAGGGGGCTACGAGCAGTACTTC. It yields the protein CASSYPTGGYEQYF.

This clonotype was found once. CDR3 sequence reads: CASSESPGTAEAFF. CDR3 DNA sequence: TGTGCCAGCAGTGAATCGCCGGGGACGGCTGAAGCTTTCTTT. The chain recombines TRBV6-1 with TRBJ1-1; D is perhaps TRBD1 (5 bases). The CDR3 runs 14 residues. Trimming left V 2 bases short and J 6 bases short, with 13 bases between. Germline assignment: CDR1 MNHNS and CDR2 SASEGT.

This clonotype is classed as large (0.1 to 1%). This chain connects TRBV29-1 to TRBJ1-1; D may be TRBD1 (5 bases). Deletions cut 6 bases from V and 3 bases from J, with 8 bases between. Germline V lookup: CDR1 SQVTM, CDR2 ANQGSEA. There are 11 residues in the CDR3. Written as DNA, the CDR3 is TGCAGCGTATCGGGGGACACTGAAGCTTTCTTT. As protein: CSVSGDTEAFF. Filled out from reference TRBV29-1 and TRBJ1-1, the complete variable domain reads SAVISQKPSRDICQRGTSLTIQCQVDSQVTMMFWYRQQPGQSLTLIATANQGSEATYESGFVIDKFPISRPNLTFSTLTVSNMSPEDSSIYLCSVSGDTEAFFGQGTRLTVV.

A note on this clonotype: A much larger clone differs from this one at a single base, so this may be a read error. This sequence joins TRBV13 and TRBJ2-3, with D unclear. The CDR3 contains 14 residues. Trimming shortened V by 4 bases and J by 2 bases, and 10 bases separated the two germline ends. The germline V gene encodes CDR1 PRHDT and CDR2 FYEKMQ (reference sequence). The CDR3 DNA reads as TGTGCCAGCAGCTACCAGAGTTTCACAGATACGCAGTATTTT. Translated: CASSYQSFTDTQYF.

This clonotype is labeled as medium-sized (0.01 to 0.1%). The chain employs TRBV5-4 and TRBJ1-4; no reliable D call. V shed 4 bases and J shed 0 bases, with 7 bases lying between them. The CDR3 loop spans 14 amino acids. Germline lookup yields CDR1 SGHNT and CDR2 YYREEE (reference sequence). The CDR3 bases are TGTGCCAGCAGCAGGGAAGCAACTAATGAAAAACTGTTTTTT. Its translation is CASSREATNEKLFF.

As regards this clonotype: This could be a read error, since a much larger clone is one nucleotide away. The CDR3 nucleotides are TGTGCCAGCAGCTACGGGCTTCTCTATGGCTACACCTTC. Protein: CASSYGLLYGYTF. The rearrangement links TRBV27 to TRBJ1-2; D not certain. Germline CDR1 MNHEY, CDR2 SMNVEV (reference sequence). Trimming removed 6 bases from V and 4 bases from J, with 12 bases in between. The CDR3 totals 13 residues.

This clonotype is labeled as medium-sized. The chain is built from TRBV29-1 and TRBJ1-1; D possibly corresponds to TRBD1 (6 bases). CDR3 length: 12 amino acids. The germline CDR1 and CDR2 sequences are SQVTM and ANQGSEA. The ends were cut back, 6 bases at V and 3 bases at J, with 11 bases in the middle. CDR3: CSVQQGYTEAFF. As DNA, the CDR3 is TGCAGCGTACAACAGGGTTACACTGAAGCTTTCTTT.